This T cell receptor beta chain was obtained from a study of blood T cell repertoires in COVID-19. For the study at large: COVID-19 samples from acute and convalescent phases originated in the United States, Italy and Spain.

In the authors' workflow: Estimation of nucleated cell counts was performed using reference gene primer amplification. TCRdb's table, derived via immunoSEQ multiplex PCR, lists solely in-frame clones and lacks some. V and J calls and clone size are as listed in that table; D and trimming were resolved from the DNA. The sample holds under 200,000 clones, approximately 81% seen once. V dropped 7 bases and J dropped 2; count of bases not matched to a gene: 0. This CDR3 region has 12 residues. Germline loops: CDR1 SGHKS, CDR2 YYEKEE (reference sequence). This clonotype was obtained from a young man with active or convalescent COVID-19. The sequenced sample consisted of peripheral blood. The chain is built from TRBV5-5 and TRBJ1-3, with 7 bases identical to TRBD1. The CDR3 protein is CASGTAGNTIYF. DNA of the CDR3: TGTGCCAGCGGGACAGCTGGAAACACCATATATTTT. Full variable domain (remainder filled in from reference TRBV5-5 and TRBJ1-3): DAGVTQSPTHLIKTRGQQVTLRCSPISGHKSVSWYQQVLGQGPQFIFQYYEKEERGRGNFPDRFSARQFPNYSSELNVNALLLGDSALYLCASGTAGNTIYFGEGSWLTVV.